The 27 T cell receptor beta chains presented below share a single source sample, sequenced in a study of CD8 T cells in Susac syndrome. Random-hexamer reverse transcription was applied to about 0.5 to 1 ug RNA. TCRdb reanalysed the immunoSEQ multiplex PCR reads using MiXCR and keeps one entry per CDR3 protein. The data show 100,000 to 150,000 distinct CDR3 sequences, around 94% seen once. Source material: CD4+ T cells from PBMCs. Receptor source: a human donor in good health.

The rearrangement uses TRBV30 and TRBJ2-7; D possibly corresponds to TRBD1 (5 bases). There are 14 residues in the CDR3. Germline V gene lookup returns CDR1 GTSNPN and CDR2 SVGIG (reference sequence). V was cut by 3 bases and J by 2 bases, with 14 bases left in between. CDR3: CAWSHRFQTYEQYF. The CDR3 DNA follows: TGTGCCTGGAGCCACAGGTTCCAGACCTACGAGCAGTACTTC.

The chain employs TRBV20-1 and TRBJ1-4, with 11 bases aligning to TRBD1. CDR1 DFQATT and CDR2 SNEGSKA come from the germline V gene (reference sequence). The V segment lost 6 bases and the J segment 4 bases; nucleotides outside the gene matches: 7. The CDR3 consists of 15 residues. The CDR3 nucleotides read TGCAGTGCCCAAGGACAGGGGGCTGGTAATGAAAAACTGTTTTTT. This sequence encodes CSAQGQGAGNEKLFF.

This chain joins TRBV5-1 and TRBJ2-2; D not resolved. Germline-derived CDR1 and CDR2 are SGHRS and YFSETQ. This CDR3 contains 14 residues. Trimming cost V 5 bases and J 0 bases, with 8 bases left between them. DNA of the CDR3: TGCGCCAGCAGAGGCTCAGCGAACACCGGGGAGCTGTTTTTT. The encoded protein is CASRGSANTGELFF.

The V gene is TRBV5-1, the J gene TRBJ2-3; D is unclear. This CDR3 has 14 amino acids. Trimming took off 4 bases at V and 0 bases at J, with 9 bases between the two ends. CDR1 is SGHRS and CDR2 is YFSETQ in the germline V gene. CDR3 sequence reads: CASSPKSSTDTQYF. CDR3 sequence (DNA): TGCGCCAGCAGCCCAAAGAGTAGCACAGATACGCAGTATTTT. Drawing the rest from reference TRBV5-1 and TRBJ2-3, the complete variable domain is KAGVTQTPRYLIKTRGQQVTLSCSPISGHRSVSWYQQTPGQGLQFLFEYFSETQRNKGNFPGRFSGRQFSNSRSEMNVSTLELGDSALYLCASSPKSSTDTQYFGPGTRLTVL.

Only one count was recorded for this clonotype. The chain carries TRBV7-2 and TRBJ2-6; 7 nucleotides match TRBD1. The CDR3 runs 16 residues. V lost 5 bases and J lost 2; bases outside the gene matches: 6. Germline values: CDR1 SGHTA, CDR2 FQGNSA. CDR3 coding DNA: TGTGCCAGCAGCCTAACAGGGGCTGCTGGGGCCAACGTCCTGACTTTC. It encodes CASSLTGAAGANVLTF.

V and J are TRBV2 and TRBJ2-2, with 8 nucleotides matching TRBD1. After removal of 8 bases from V and 3 bases from J, the junction contained 8 bases not matched to a gene. Germline assignment: CDR1 SNHLY and CDR2 FYNNEI. The CDR3 runs to 15 residues. The CDR3: CASGAGTGDTGELFF. DNA for the CDR3: TGTGCCAGCGGAGCCGGGACAGGAGACACCGGGGAGCTGTTTTTT.

The chain employs TRBV5-1 and TRBJ2-1, with D maybe TRBD2 (6 bases). The V end was cut by 0 bases, the J end by 2 bases, with 15 bases between. The CDR3 totals 17 residues. The germline CDR1 and CDR2 sequences are SGHRS and YFSETQ. CDR3 DNA sequence: TGCGCCAGCAGCTTGGGTGCGGGAACCAGGGCCTACAATGAGCAGTTCTTC. Residues: CASSLGAGTRAYNEQFF. Full variable domain (rest looked up from reference TRBV5-1 and TRBJ2-1): KAGVTQTPRYLIKTRGQQVTLSCSPISGHRSVSWYQQTPGQGLQFLFEYFSETQRNKGNFPGRFSGRQFSNSRSEMNVSTLELGDSALYLCASSLGAGTRAYNEQFFGPGTRLTVL.

CDR3 sequence: CASSTAGYYTEAFF. The DNA for the CDR3 is TGCGCCAGCAGCACGGCGGGGTATTACACTGAAGCTTTCTTT. This chain joins TRBV5-1 and TRBJ1-1, with D uncertain. Germline values: CDR1 SGHRS, CDR2 YFSETQ. The CDR3 has 14 residues. V dropped 4 bases and J dropped 3 bases, with 13 bases sitting between them.

The chain employs TRBV7-6 and TRBJ2-7; TRBD2 matches at 9 bases. The CDR3 has 17 residues. Germline assignment: CDR1 SGHVS and CDR2 FNYEAQ. The trim removed 0 bases at V and 7 bases at J, leaving 13 bases unmatched. DNA for the CDR3: TGTGCCAGCAGCTTAGCTCCTTGGCGGGAGGGCCGAGGAGAGCAGTACTTC. This sequence encodes CASSLAPWREGRGEQYF.

This CDR3 reads CASSSGTGNSGANVLTF. CDR3 bases: TGTGCCAGCTCATCCGGGACAGGGAACTCTGGGGCCAACGTCCTGACTTTC. This chain joins TRBV18 and TRBJ2-6; 9 nucleotides line up with TRBD1. The CDR3 is made up of 17 amino acids. With 5 bases clipped from V and 0 bases from J, the junction kept 5 bases outside the gene matches. Germline V gene sequence: CDR1 KGHSH, CDR2 LQKENI.

The chain joins TRBV5-1 to TRBJ2-2; D remains ambiguous. The germline V gene encodes CDR1 SGHRS and CDR2 YFSETQ. V lost 0 bases and J lost 0, with 9 bases in between. The CDR3 length is 16 residues. CDR3 nucleotide sequence: TGCGCCAGCAGCTTGGTTTGGGGATCGAACACCGGGGAGCTGTTTTTT. Translated: CASSLVWGSNTGELFF.

The V call is TRBV7-9, the J call TRBJ2-1, with 8 bases identical to TRBD2. Germline V gene lookup returns CDR1 SEHNR and CDR2 FQNEAQ (reference sequence). This CDR3 is 14 amino acids long. The V and J ends lost 5 bases and 8 bases, in that order; junction bases with no gene match: 8. CDR3 loop: CASSGSGLVYEQFF. In nucleotides, the CDR3 is TGTGCCAGCAGCGGGTCGGGACTAGTCTATGAGCAGTTCTTC. The variable domain in full, with the rest retrieved from reference TRBV7-9 and TRBJ2-1, is DTGVSQNPRHKITKRGQNVTFRCDPISEHNRLYWYRQTLGQGPEFLTYFQNEAQLEKSRLLSDRFSAERPKGSFSTLEIQRTEQGDSAMYLCASSGSGLVYEQFFGPGTRLTVL.

The V call is TRBV6-5, the J call TRBJ2-3; 9 bases agree with TRBD2. Germline CDR1 and CDR2: MNHEY and SVGAGI. The CDR3 runs 13 residues. V was clipped by 7 bases and J by 3 bases; unmatched bases: 2. Written as DNA, the CDR3 is TGTGCCAGCATGGCGGGAGGGACAGATACGCAGTATTTT. It yields the protein CASMAGGTDTQYF.

V usage is TRBV30 and J usage is TRBJ1-4; tentatively, D is TRBD1 (6 bases). V shed 4 bases and J shed 3 bases, with 12 bases lying between them. The CDR3 runs 14 residues. Germline CDR1 and CDR2: GTSNPN and SVGIG (reference sequence). Here the CDR3 reads CAWTLGGPNEKLFF. As DNA, the CDR3 is TGTGCCTGGACACTCGGGGGGCCTAATGAAAAACTGTTTTTT.

This sequence joins TRBV7-9 and TRBJ2-7; D uncertain. The V gene's germline CDR1 is SEHNR and CDR2 FQNEAQ (reference sequence). V lost 5 bases, J lost 0 bases, and 5 bases lay in between. The CDR3 loop spans 12 amino acids. CDR3 in DNA: TGTGCCAGCAGCGGTGGCTCCTACGAGCAGTACTTC. Its protein product is CASSGGSYEQYF.

The chain combines TRBV18 with TRBJ1-4; 7 positions agree with TRBD1. V was pared by 6 bases and J by 5 bases, with 9 bases of the junction left unmatched. CDR3 size: 15 residues. Germline V gene sequence: CDR1 KGHSH, CDR2 LQKENI. The CDR3 bases are TGTGCCAGCTCGTCCGACAGGGCGGGGAATGAAAAACTGTTTTTT. This sequence encodes CASSSDRAGNEKLFF.

The rearrangement uses TRBV12-3 or TRBV12-4 and TRBJ2-7, with D perhaps matching TRBD1 (5 bases). V shed 10 bases and J shed 1 base, with 14 bases lying between them. CDR3 length: 13 residues. DNA of the CDR3: TGTGCCATCAGGTCCGGACATTCCTACGAGCAGTACTTC. It encodes CAIRSGHSYEQYF.

The gene calls are TRBV29-1 and TRBJ1-2, with 9 bases fitting TRBD1. Trimming took 3 bases from V and 8 from J; bases not matched to a gene: 7. The CDR3 contains 13 residues. From germline, CDR1 is SQVTM and CDR2 ANQGSEA. For the CDR3, the DNA is TGCAGCGTTGAGGGACAGGGCCATAGAGGCTACACCTTC. It codes for CSVEGQGHRGYTF. Together with reference TRBV29-1 and TRBJ1-2, the CDR3 gives the full variable domain: SAVISQKPSRDICQRGTSLTIQCQVDSQVTMMFWYRQQPGQSLTLIATANQGSEATYESGFVIDKFPISRPNLTFSTLTVSNMSPEDSSIYLCSVEGQGHRGYTFGSGTRLTVV.

The chain joins TRBV7-2 to TRBJ2-2; 8 bases align to TRBD2. The V segment lost 3 bases and the J segment 2 bases; nucleotides outside the gene matches: 8. Germline V gene lookup returns CDR1 SGHTA and CDR2 FQGNSA. The CDR3 has 17 residues. The CDR3 here is CASSFPLAATNTGELFF. CDR3 in DNA: TGTGCCAGCAGCTTCCCACTAGCGGCTACTAACACCGGGGAGCTGTTTTTT.

The chain recombines TRBV20-1 with TRBJ2-5; no firm D call. Trimming shortened V by 3 bases and J by 5 bases, and 16 bases separated the two germline ends. The CDR3 length is 14 residues. CDR1 is DFQATT and CDR2 is SNEGSKA in the germline V gene (reference sequence). The CDR3 spells CSARPPPVRETQYF. CDR3 coding DNA: TGCAGTGCTAGGCCCCCCCCAGTAAGGGAGACCCAGTACTTC.

The chain is built from TRBV5-4 and TRBJ1-1, with no clear D. Germline V CDR1 and CDR2: SGHNT, YYREEE (reference sequence). The V gene lost 0 bases and the J gene lost 0 bases, with 12 bases spanning the gap. The CDR3 loop spans 16 amino acids. As DNA, the CDR3 is TGTGCCAGCAGCTTGGGGCCGGACGCCTTGAACACTGAAGCTTTCTTT. Protein sequence: CASSLGPDALNTEAFF.

The chain has TRBV3-1 and TRBJ2-7, with 11 positions matching TRBD2. The J segment lost 4 bases and the V segment lost 3 bases, leaving 2 bases of the junction unmatched. This CDR3 comprises 14 residues. Germline loops: CDR1 LGHDT, CDR2 YNNKEL (reference sequence). CDR3 region: CASSHTSGSYEQYF. The CDR3 DNA reads TGTGCCAGCAGCCACACTAGCGGGAGTTACGAGCAGTACTTC.

This clonotype was detected a few times. The J gene is TRBJ2-7, the V gene TRBV29-1; D not certain. CDR1 and CDR2 (germline): SQVTM, ANQGSEA. The ends were cut back, 4 bases at V and 4 bases at J, with 11 bases in the middle. This CDR3 has 12 residues. CDR3: CSVGTDTYEQYF. In nucleotides, the CDR3 is TGCAGCGTTGGGACGGATACTTACGAGCAGTACTTC.

This chain uses TRBV7-2 with TRBJ2-2; maybe TRBD1 (6 bases). Trimming removed 1 base from V and 1 base from J, with 10 bases in between. The CDR3 length is 16 residues. Germline CDR1 is SGHTA and CDR2 is FQGNSA. CDR3 sequence: CASSLVAGVNTGELFF. The CDR3 region has the DNA TGTGCCAGCAGCTTAGTCGCAGGGGTGAACACCGGGGAGCTGTTTTTT. The whole variable domain, remainder taken from reference TRBV7-2 and TRBJ2-2, is GAGVSQSPSNKVTEKGKDVELRCDPISGHTALYWYRQSLGQGLEFLIYFQGNSAPDKSGLPSDRFSAERTGGSVSTLTIQRTQQEDSAVYLCASSLVAGVNTGELFFGEGSRLTVL.

J is TRBJ2-1 and V is TRBV18; D gene unclear. The CDR3 is 15 amino acids. V was shortened by 3 bases and J by 5 bases, with 14 bases between the two germline ends. Germline CDR1 KGHSH, CDR2 LQKENI. The DNA for the CDR3 is TGTGCCAGCTCACCGCAAGATCTTAGGAACAATGAGCAGTTCTTC. This encodes CASSPQDLRNNEQFF. Variable domain in full (rest from reference TRBV18 and TRBJ2-1): NAGVMQNPRHLVRRRGQEARLRCSPMKGHSHVYWYRQLPEEGLKFMVYLQKENIIDESGMPKERFSAEFPKEGPSILRIQQVVRGDSAAYFCASSPQDLRNNEQFFGPGTRLTVL.

This chain connects TRBV4-3 to TRBJ2-2; 10 positions match TRBD1. The CDR3 runs to 17 residues. CDR1 and CDR2 (germline): LGHNA, YSLEER. Trimming at V came to 3 bases and at J to 1 base, leaving 5 bases not matched to a gene. CDR3 sequence reads: CASSHPGQGLNTGELFF. CDR3 nucleotide sequence: TGCGCCAGCAGCCATCCGGGACAGGGGCTGAACACCGGGGAGCTGTTTTTT.

The chain is built from TRBV7-9 and TRBJ2-5; no clear D gene. CDR1 and CDR2 (germline): SEHNR, FQNEAQ (reference sequence). The ends were cut back, 2 bases at V and 5 bases at J, with 12 bases in the middle. This CDR3 is 14 amino acids long. The CDR3 region has the DNA TGTGCCAGCAGCTTACAGAGAGATCGGGAGACCCAGTACTTC. Translation: CASSLQRDRETQYF. The variable domain in full, with the rest retrieved from reference TRBV7-9 and TRBJ2-5, is DTGVSQNPRHKITKRGQNVTFRCDPISEHNRLYWYRQTLGQGPEFLTYFQNEAQLEKSRLLSDRFSAERPKGSFSTLEIQRTEQGDSAMYLCASSLQRDRETQYFGPGTRLLVL.